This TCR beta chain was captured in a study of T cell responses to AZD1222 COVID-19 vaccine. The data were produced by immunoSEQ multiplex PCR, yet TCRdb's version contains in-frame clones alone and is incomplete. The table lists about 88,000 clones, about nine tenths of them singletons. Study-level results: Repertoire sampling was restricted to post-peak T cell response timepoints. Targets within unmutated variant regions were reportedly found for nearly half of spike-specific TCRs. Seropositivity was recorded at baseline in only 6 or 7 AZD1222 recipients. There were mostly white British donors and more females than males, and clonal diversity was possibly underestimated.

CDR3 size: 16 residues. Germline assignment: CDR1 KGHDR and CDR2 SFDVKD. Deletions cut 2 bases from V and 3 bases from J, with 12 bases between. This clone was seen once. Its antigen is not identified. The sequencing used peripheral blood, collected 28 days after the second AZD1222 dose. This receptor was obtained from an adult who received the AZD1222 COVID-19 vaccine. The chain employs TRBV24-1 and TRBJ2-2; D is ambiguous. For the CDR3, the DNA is TGTGCCACCAGTGATTCCTCGCGATTCGACACCGGGGAGCTGTTTTTT. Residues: CATSDSSRFDTGELFF.